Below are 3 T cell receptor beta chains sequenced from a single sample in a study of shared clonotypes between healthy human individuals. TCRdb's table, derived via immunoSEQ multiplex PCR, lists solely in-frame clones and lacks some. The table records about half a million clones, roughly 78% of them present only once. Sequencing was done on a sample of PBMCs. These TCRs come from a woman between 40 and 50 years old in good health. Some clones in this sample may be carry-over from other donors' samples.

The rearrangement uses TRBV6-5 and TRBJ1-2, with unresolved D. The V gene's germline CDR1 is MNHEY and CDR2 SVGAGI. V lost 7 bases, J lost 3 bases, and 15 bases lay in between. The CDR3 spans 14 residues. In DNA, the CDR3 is TGTGCCAGCAACCAAGGACGACTTGACTATGGCTACACCTTC. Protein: CASNQGRLDYGYTF.

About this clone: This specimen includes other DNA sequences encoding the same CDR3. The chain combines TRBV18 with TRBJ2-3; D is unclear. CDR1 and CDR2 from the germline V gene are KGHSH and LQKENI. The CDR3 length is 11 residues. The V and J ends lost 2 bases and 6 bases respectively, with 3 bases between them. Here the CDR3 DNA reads TGTGCCAGCTCACCATCGGATACGCAGTATTTT. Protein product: CASSPSDTQYF.

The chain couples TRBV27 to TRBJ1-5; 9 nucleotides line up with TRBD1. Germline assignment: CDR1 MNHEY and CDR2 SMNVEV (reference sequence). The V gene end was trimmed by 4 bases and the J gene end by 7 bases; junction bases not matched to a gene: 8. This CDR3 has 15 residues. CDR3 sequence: CASSSTGGAVQPQHF. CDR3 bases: TGTGCCAGCAGTTCCACAGGGGGCGCAGTCCAGCCCCAGCATTTT.